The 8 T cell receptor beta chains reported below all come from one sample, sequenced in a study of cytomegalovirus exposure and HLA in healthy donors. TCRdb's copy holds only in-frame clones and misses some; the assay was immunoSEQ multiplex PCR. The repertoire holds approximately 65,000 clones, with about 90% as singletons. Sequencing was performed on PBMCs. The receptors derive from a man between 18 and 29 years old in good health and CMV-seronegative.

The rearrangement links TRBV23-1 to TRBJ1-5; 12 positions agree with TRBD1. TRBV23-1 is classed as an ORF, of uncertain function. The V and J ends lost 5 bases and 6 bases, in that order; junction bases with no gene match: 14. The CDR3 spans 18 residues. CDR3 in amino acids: CASSSINGTGGAGQPQHF. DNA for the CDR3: TGCGCCAGCAGTAGTATCAACGGGACAGGGGGCGCGGGTCAGCCCCAGCATTTT.

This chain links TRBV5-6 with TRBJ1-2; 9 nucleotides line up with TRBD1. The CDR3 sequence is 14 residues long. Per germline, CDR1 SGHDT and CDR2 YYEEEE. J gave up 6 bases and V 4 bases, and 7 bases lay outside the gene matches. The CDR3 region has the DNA TGTGCCAGCAGCCGAGGGACAGGGCAAGATGGCTACACCTTC. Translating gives CASSRGTGQDGYTF.

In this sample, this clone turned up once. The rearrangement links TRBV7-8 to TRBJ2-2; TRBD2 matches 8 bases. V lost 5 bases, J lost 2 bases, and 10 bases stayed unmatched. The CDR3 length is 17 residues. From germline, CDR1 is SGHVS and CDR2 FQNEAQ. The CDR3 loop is CASSPIAGPANTGELFF. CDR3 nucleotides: TGTGCCAGCAGCCCAATAGCGGGACCGGCTAACACCGGGGAGCTGTTTTTT.

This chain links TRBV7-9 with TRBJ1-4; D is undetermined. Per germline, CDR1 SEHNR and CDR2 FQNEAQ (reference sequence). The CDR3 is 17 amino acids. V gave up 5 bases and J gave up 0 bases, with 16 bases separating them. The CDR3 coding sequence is TGTGCCAGCAGCCGAACAGTAATGGGAGCAACTAATGAAAAACTGTTTTTT. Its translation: CASSRTVMGATNEKLFF.

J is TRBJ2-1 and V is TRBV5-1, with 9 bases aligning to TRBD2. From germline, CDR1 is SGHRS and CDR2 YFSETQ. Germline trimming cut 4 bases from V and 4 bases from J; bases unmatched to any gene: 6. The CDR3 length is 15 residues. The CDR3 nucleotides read TGCGCCAGCAGCCTGAGCGGGAGGCAGTACAATGAGCAGTTCTTC. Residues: CASSLSGRQYNEQFF.

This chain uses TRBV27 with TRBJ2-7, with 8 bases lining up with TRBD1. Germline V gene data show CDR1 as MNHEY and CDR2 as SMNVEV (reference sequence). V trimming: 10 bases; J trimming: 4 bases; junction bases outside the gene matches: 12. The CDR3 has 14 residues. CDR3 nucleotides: TGTGCCATAACAACCGGGACAGGACAGTACGAGCAGTACTTC. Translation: CAITTGTGQYEQYF.

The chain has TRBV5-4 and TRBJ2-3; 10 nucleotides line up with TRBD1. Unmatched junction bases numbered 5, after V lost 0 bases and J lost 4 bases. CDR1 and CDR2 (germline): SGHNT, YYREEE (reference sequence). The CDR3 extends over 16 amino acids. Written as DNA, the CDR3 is TGTGCCAGCAGCTTGGCCGGGACAGGGGTGCCAGATACGCAGTATTTT. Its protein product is CASSLAGTGVPDTQYF.

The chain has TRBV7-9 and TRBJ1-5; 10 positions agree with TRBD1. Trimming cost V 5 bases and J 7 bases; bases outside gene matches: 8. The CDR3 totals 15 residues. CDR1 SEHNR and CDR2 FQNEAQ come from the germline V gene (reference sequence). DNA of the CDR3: TGTGCCAGCAGCCAAGGGACAGGGGTAGGCCAGCCCCAGCATTTT. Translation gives CASSQGTGVGQPQHF.